Presented here are 8 T cell receptor beta chains from one specimen sequenced in a study of neurological immune-mediated disorders. One entry per CDR3 protein results from TCRdb running MiXCR on the 5' RACE reads. The sample yields over 90,000 distinct CDR3 sequences, 11% seen once. The time point here: longitudinal time-point 3. The sequencing sample was made of PBMCs. The receptors stem from a female donor with HTLV-1-associated myelopathy (HAM/TSP).

This clonotype rates as medium-sized. The chain joins TRBV20-1 to TRBJ2-5; a weak D match, TRBD1 (6 bases). The CDR3 contains 15 residues. The germline CDR1 and CDR2 sequences are DFQATT and SNEGSKA (reference sequence). V lost 1 base, J lost 4 bases, and 16 bases lay in between. In DNA form, the CDR3 reads TGCAGTGCTAGAGCGGCACAGGGAGCTGGAGAGACCCAGTACTTC. It specifies CSARAAQGAGETQYF.

This clonotype was detected many times. The V and J genes are TRBV5-6 and TRBJ2-3; D is ambiguous. Trimming shortened V by 0 bases and J by 4 bases, and 9 bases separated the two germline ends. The germline gives CDR1 SGHDT, CDR2 YYEEEE. The CDR3 is 14 residues long. The CDR3 region has the DNA TGTGCCAGCAGCTTGGAGGCAGAATCAGATACGCAGTATTTT. Encoded protein: CASSLEAESDTQYF.

This clonotype occurred many times. The rearrangement links TRBV7-8 to TRBJ2-2, with unresolved D. The CDR3 length is 15 residues. Germline lookup yields CDR1 SGHVS and CDR2 FQNEAQ. V gave up 0 bases and J gave up 4 bases, with 9 bases separating them. The DNA of the CDR3 is TGTGCCAGCAGCTTAGCCCCTGACTTCACCGGGGAGCTGTTTTTT. Protein sequence: CASSLAPDFTGELFF.

The chain has TRBV6-6 and TRBJ1-6, with TRBD1 as a possible D gene (6 bases). This CDR3 contains 16 residues. Germline CDR1 reads MNHNY; CDR2 reads SVGAGI (reference sequence). Between the trimmed V and J ends, which lost 5 bases and 3 bases, there was a span of 14 bases. The CDR3 DNA follows: TGTGCCAGCAGTACCCCGACAGGCTTCTATAATTCACCCCTCCACTTT. Translating gives CASSTPTGFYNSPLHF.

This clonotype was recorded many times. The CDR3 DNA reads TGCGCCAGCAGCCAAGATCCGGGGAGAAGGAATGAAAAACTGTTTTTT. Its protein is CASSQDPGRRNEKLFF. This chain connects TRBV4-1 to TRBJ1-4; the D is unclear. Germline V lookup: CDR1 MGHRA, CDR2 YSYEKL. The CDR3 is 16 amino acids. Trimming pared 0 bases from V and 5 bases from J, leaving 13 bases between.

This clonotype appeared many times. The chain has TRBV5-1 and TRBJ1-1; D remains unclear. The V and J ends lost 0 bases and 0 bases respectively, with 9 bases between them. This CDR3 region has 15 residues. Germline CDR1 SGHRS, CDR2 YFSETQ. The CDR3 spells CASSLVVSMNTEAFF. In DNA form, the CDR3 reads TGCGCCAGCAGCTTGGTTGTCAGTATGAACACTGAAGCTTTCTTT. Using reference TRBV5-1 and TRBJ1-1 for the parts outside the CDR3, the full variable domain is KAGVTQTPRYLIKTRGQQVTLSCSPISGHRSVSWYQQTPGQGLQFLFEYFSETQRNKGNFPGRFSGRQFSNSRSEMNVSTLELGDSALYLCASSLVVSMNTEAFFGQGTRLTVV.

Concerning this clonotype: One base away lies a much larger clone, so this may be a sequencing read error. The genes are TRBV7-6 and TRBJ2-3, with unresolved D. The CDR3 contains 12 residues. Germline CDR1 SGHVS, CDR2 FNYEAQ. Here the CDR3 DNA reads TGTACCAGCAGCTTATCGCCAGATACGCAGTATTTT. Protein product: CTSSLSPDTQYF.

This clonotype was recorded at least ten times. In DNA, the CDR3 is TGTGCCAGCAGTTACAGAGGAGCAACTAATGAAAAACTGTTTTTT. This translates into CASSYRGATNEKLFF. J is TRBJ1-4 and V is TRBV6-5; D is undetermined. Germline CDR1 reads MNHEY; CDR2 reads SVGAGI. This CDR3 contains 15 residues. Trimming pared 2 bases from V and 0 bases from J, leaving 7 bases between.